A selection of T cell receptor beta chains follows, all from one sample in a study of cytomegalovirus exposure and HLA in healthy donors. The protocol was immunoSEQ multiplex PCR, while the TCRdb copy is restricted to in-frame clones and leaves out a portion. The sample lists about 180,000 clones; about 80% were seen once. The sequenced material came from PBMCs. The receptors originated from a woman under 40 in good health and CMV-seronegative. The CDR3 runs from the conserved cysteine through the conserved F or W. D genes are given only for firm matches. Clone sizes are given selectively: once, few, many, or a class where the clone is expanded.

-,TRBJ1-1,TRBV27,-,CASSLFRNTEAFF,TGTGCCAGCAGTTTATTTCGGAACACTGAAGCTTTCTTT
TRBD2,TRBJ2-7,TRBV6-6,-,CASNPRASGRYEQYF,TGTGCCAGCAACCCCAGGGCTAGCGGGAGGTACGAGCAGTACTTC
-,TRBJ1-2,TRBV9,few,CASSEHRGGGKDYGYTF,TGTGCCAGCAGCGAGCACCGAGGGGGTGGTAAGGACTATGGCTACACCTTC
TRBD1,TRBJ2-7,TRBV27,-,CASSSGGQGIREQYF,TGTGCCAGCAGTTCAGGGGGACAGGGAATTCGCGAGCAGTACTTC
-,TRBJ2-3,TRBV5-1,-,CASSPLSDTQYF,TGCGCCAGCAGCCCACTTTCAGATACGCAGTATTTT
TRBD1,TRBJ1-2,TRBV10-3,few,CAISESGQGIYGYTF,TGTGCCATCAGTGAGTCCGGACAGGGTATTTATGGCTACACCTTC
TRBD2,TRBJ2-7,TRBV2,-,CASSLAGVGYEQYF,TGTGCCAGCAGTTTAGCGGGAGTGGGCTACGAGCAGTACTTC
TRBD2,TRBJ2-3,TRBV7-3,-,CASSPGRVGTDTQYF,TGTGCCAGCAGCCCAGGGAGGGTGGGAACAGATACGCAGTATTTT
-,TRBJ1-5,TRBV19,few,CAGRGSGNDQPQHF,TGTGCCGGCAGAGGATCAGGGAACGATCAGCCCCAGCATTTT
-,TRBJ2-7,TRBV9,-,CASSVGGTEQYF,TGTGCCAGCAGCGTTGGCGGGACCGAGCAGTACTTC
-,TRBJ1-1,TRBV4-1,-,CASSQDHLNTEAFF,TGCGCCAGCAGCCAAGATCACTTGAACACTGAAGCTTTCTTT
TRBD2,TRBJ2-1,TRBV28,-,CASSPALAGVYNEQFF,TGTGCCAGCAGTCCAGCCCTAGCGGGAGTCTACAATGAGCAGTTCTTC
-,TRBJ1-1,TRBV7-9,-,CASSQRSTVNTEAFF,TGTGCCAGCAGCCAAAGGTCGACAGTGAACACTGAAGCTTTCTTT
-,TRBJ2-7,TRBV9,-,CASSVAPGTYEQYF,TGTGCCAGCAGCGTAGCTCCAGGTACCTACGAGCAGTACTTC
TRBD2,TRBJ2-1,TRBV10-3,-,CAISELLAGGYNEQFF,TGTGCCATCAGTGAGTTACTAGCGGGAGGGTACAATGAGCAGTTCTTC
-,TRBJ2-1,TRBV7-3,-,CASSSGTGSAIYNEQFF,TGTGCCAGCAGCTCCGGCACAGGGTCGGCGATCTACAATGAGCAGTTCTTC
-,TRBJ1-1,TRBV28,-,CASSSPDSYTEAFF,TGTGCCAGCAGTTCCCCTGACAGTTACACTGAAGCTTTCTTT
-,TRBJ2-3,TRBV4-3,-,CASSHDSSDTQYF,TGCGCCAGCAGCCACGACTCATCCGATACGCAGTATTTT
TRBD1,TRBJ1-2,TRBV7-2,-,CASSLRQGPDYGYTF,TGTGCCAGCAGCTTAAGACAGGGCCCCGACTATGGCTACACCTTC
TRBD1,TRBJ2-5,TRBV6-6,few,CASSLGTGKLYQYF,TGTGCCAGCAGTTTGGGGACAGGAAAACTATACCAGTACTTC
TRBD2,TRBJ2-1,TRBV5-1,-,CASRVTGLAGLNEQFF,TGCGCCAGCAGGGTTACGGGACTAGCGGGACTCAATGAGCAGTTCTTC
TRBD2,TRBJ2-1,TRBV14,-,CASSQALAGGRNEQFF,TGTGCCAGCAGCCAAGCACTAGCGGGGGGGCGTAATGAGCAGTTCTTC
TRBD1,TRBJ2-7,TRBV7-6,-,CASSFLGGTGSNYEQYF,TGTGCCAGCAGCTTCCTGGGCGGGACAGGGAGTAACTACGAGCAGTACTTC
-,TRBJ2-5,TRBV29-1,-,CSARMSQETQYF,TGCAGCGCCCGCATGAGCCAAGAGACCCAGTACTTC
-,TRBJ1-2,TRBV30,-,CAWSLGQKGGTYSGYTF,TGTGCCTGGAGTCTGGGACAAAAGGGGGGGACTTACTCTGGCTACACCTTC
TRBD2,TRBJ2-7,TRBV28,-,CASSGPSGLAGGEQYF,TGTGCCAGCAGTGGACCTTCGGGACTAGCGGGAGGTGAGCAGTACTTC
TRBD1,TRBJ1-2,TRBV5-4,-,CASSWRARTGFNYGYTF,TGTGCCAGCAGCTGGAGGGCCCGGACAGGTTTCAACTATGGCTACACCTTC
-,TRBJ2-5,TRBV28,-,CASSLGSQETQYF,TGTGCCAGCAGTTTGGGCAGCCAAGAGACCCAGTACTTC
TRBD1,TRBJ2-7,TRBV6-1,-,CASSEGTVAYEQYF,TGTGCCAGCAGTGAGGGGACAGTCGCCTACGAGCAGTACTTC
-,TRBJ1-6,TRBV5-4,-,CASSGDSDSYNSPLHF,TGTGCCAGCAGCGGGGATTCTGACAGTTATAATTCACCCCTCCACTTT
-,TRBJ1-1,TRBV18,-,CASSPPQAMVMNTEAFF,TGTGCCAGCTCACCCCCGCAGGCTATGGTCATGAACACTGAAGCTTTCTTT
TRBD2,TRBJ2-3,TRBV28,-,CASSFPLSGTSGSMDTQYF,TGTGCCAGCAGTTTCCCCCTTTCCGGGACTAGCGGGAGTATGGATACGCAGTATTTT
-,TRBJ1-5,TRBV6-6,-,CASSYSPGSGQPQHF,TGTGCCAGCAGTTACTCTCCGGGATCTGGGCAGCCCCAGCATTTT
TRBD1,TRBJ2-5,TRBV7-6,-,CASSLEGQGETQYF,TGTGCCAGCAGCTTAGAGGGACAGGGGGAGACCCAGTACTTC
-,TRBJ2-7,TRBV2,-,CASSGTDLTYEQYF,TGTGCCAGCAGTGGAACAGACCTTACCTACGAGCAGTACTTC
-,TRBJ1-2,TRBV4-3,-,CASSQEDEGIARGYTF,TGCGCCAGCAGCCAAGAGGACGAGGGAATTGCGAGAGGCTACACCTTC
TRBD2,TRBJ2-2,TRBV18,-,CASSPQTHSSGSTGELFF,TGTGCCAGCTCACCGCAAACCCACTCTAGCGGGAGCACCGGGGAGCTGTTTTTT
-,TRBJ1-4,TRBV7-2,-,CASSLTGLGEKLFF,TGTGCCAGCAGTTTGACGGGGTTAGGTGAAAAACTGTTTTTT
TRBD1,TRBJ1-2,TRBV6-1,-,CASSSGQAANYGYTF,TGTGCCAGCAGTTCGGGACAGGCCGCTAACTATGGCTACACCTTC
TRBD1,TRBJ2-1,TRBV28,-,CASSLRDRFGDEQFF,TGTGCCAGCAGCCTACGGGACAGGTTCGGGGATGAGCAGTTCTTC
-,TRBJ1-2,TRBV28,-,CASTSGDNYGYTF,TGTGCCAGCACCTCGGGGGATAACTATGGCTACACCTTC
TRBD1,TRBJ2-7,TRBV2,once,CASSGQGPYEQYF,TGTGCCAGCAGTGGACAGGGCCCCTACGAGCAGTACTTC
-,TRBJ2-5,TRBV7-3,-,CASSRSQRPGETQYF,TGTGCCAGCAGCCGATCGCAGCGGCCGGGGGAGACCCAGTACTTC
TRBD2,TRBJ2-4,TRBV4-1,-,CASSRGLAGGLAKNSQYF,TGCGCCAGCAGCCGGGGACTAGCGGGGGGATTAGCCAAAAACAGTCAGTACTTC
TRBD1,TRBJ2-7,TRBV11-2,-,CASSSYRGSWGEQYF,TGTGCCAGCAGCTCGTACAGGGGTAGTTGGGGCGAGCAGTACTTC